This T cell receptor (beta chain) is drawn from a study of beta chain bispecific antibodies for T cell cancers. Study details: Surface TRBV12 (TRBV12-3) was on Jurkat, TRBV5-5 on HPB-ALL.

This clonotype occurred a few times. Its target is not known. General study findings and limits: Normal T cells contributed less of the targeted TRBV signal than the leukemia cells did.

TCRdb re-analysed the 5' RACE reads in MiXCR, keeping a single row per CDR3 protein. The profile shows around 9,000 distinct CDR3 sequences, 2.2% of them singletons. From germline, CDR1 is SGHNT and CDR2 YYREEE (reference sequence). Germline trimming cut 3 bases from V and 6 bases from J; bases unmatched to any gene: 12. The CDR3 is 16 residues long. Expansion lasted 2 to 4 days, with either anti-CD3 antibody OKT3 or CD3/CD28 beads. The source was T cells from a healthy donor cultured with Jurkat leukemia cells, collected from a culture containing an anti-CD19 bispecific antibody. The rearrangement joins TRBV5-4 to TRBJ2-3, with 8 bases that match TRBD2. This receptor was identified in a human donor in good health. Some clones in this sample may be carry-over from other donors' samples. The CDR3 is CASSSPGGSNPDTQYF. Written as DNA, the CDR3 is TGTGCCAGCAGCTCTCCGGGGGGGTCAAACCCCGATACGCAGTATTTT.